This TCR beta chain was found in a study of T-cell reconstitution after alpha-beta-depleted transplantation in children listed by TCRdb under 2016. Regarding the study in general: The study quantitatively tracked T-cell immune reconstitution after TCRalphabeta/CD19-depleted allogeneic hematopoietic cell transplantation in children using TCR repertoire profiling. The paper's findings and limits, for the study overall: The apparently early recovery of alphabetaT-cell counts about two months after transplant reportedly depended on only several hundred rapidly expanded clones that came from non-depleted graft cells. The frequencies of hyperexpanded clones fell over the following months, and after one year, T-cell counts and TCRbeta diversity were mostly attributed to newly produced T cells. In some patients, high TCRbeta diversity at day 60 was attributed to recipient T cells and intrathymic progenitors that had survived conditioning.

Receptor libraries were prepared by PCR. The sample was run on an Illumina HiSeq 2500. To normalize quantification of the TCRbeta repertoire, the TCR libraries were built with molecular barcoding that relied on unique molecular identifiers. TCRdb took the public reads, trimmed them with fastp at Q25, ran MiXCR for clone calling and kept in-frame beta chains. Each record represents a unique CDR3 protein, reported with the most common genes and DNA among its rows. The sample has 500,000 to 600,000 distinct CDR3 sequences on record, around 27% of them singletons. About 35% of the sample rests with the top ten. To note about this clonotype: Its cognate antigen has yet to be identified. There are no base qualities to consult, and no much larger clone falls within one base.

Interpreted using the paper, the treatment or condition label stands for: allogeneic hematopoietic cell transplantation with graft depleted of TCRalphabeta T cells and CD19 B cells. The children who served as transplant recipients had been given grafts of TCRalphabeta/CD19-depleted allogeneic hematopoietic cells. Taken from the germline V gene, the CDR1 and CDR2 loops are SGHRS and YFSETQ. Trimmed from V: 4 bases; trimmed from J: 5 bases; junction bases lacking a gene match: 6. The CDR3, from cysteine to phenylalanine, totals 14 residues. Only CDR3 DNA is held: 42 bases, read in frame from base 1. The sequenced sample was PBMCs, obtained before TCRalphabeta/CD19-depleted stem cell transplant. The source is a boy in the first two years of life with Wiskott-Aldrich syndrome, due to receive a stem cell transplant. The chain employs TRBV5-1 and TRBJ2-3; 8 bases in between match TRBD1. The CDR3 corresponds to CASSVTGVGDTQYF. In nucleotide form, the sequence is TGCGCCAGCAGCGTGACAGGGGTAGGAGATACGCAGTATTTT.